Each of the 22 T cell receptor beta chains below was sequenced from the same sample in a study of T cells in Graves' hyperthyroidism and ophthalmopathy. Amplification yielded TCR beta CDR3 regions, with RNA transcripts as the source. Carried out on the TCR CDR3, a first-round RT-PCR used the HTBI primer set. TCRdb reanalysed the multiplex PCR reads using MiXCR and keeps one entry per CDR3 protein. Of nearly 750,000 distinct CDR3 sequences listed, around a third were seen once; the top ten hold less than 40%. The source material was blood. Receptors originate from a woman aged 35 to 49 with Graves' hyperthyroidism.

This clonotype showed up many times. J is TRBJ2-7 and V is TRBV4-1; D is perhaps TRBD1 (6 bases). Deletions cut 4 bases from V and 5 bases from J, with 15 bases between. In germline, CDR1 is MGHRA, CDR2 YSYEKL. The CDR3 runs 14 residues. For the CDR3, the DNA is TGCGCCAGCAGCCTACAGACAGGAGCGCACGAGCAGTACTTC. Encoded protein: CASSLQTGAHEQYF.

The chain employs TRBV11-2 and TRBJ2-7; D gene unclear. This CDR3 is built from 14 residues. V lost 7 bases to trimming and J lost 3 bases, with 16 bases between them. CDR1 and CDR2 from the germline V gene are SGHAT and FQNNGV. The chain's CDR3 is CASKINGLYYEQYF. In DNA, the CDR3 is TGTGCCAGCAAAATAAACGGTTTGTACTACGAGCAGTACTTC.

V usage is TRBV20-1 and J usage is TRBJ1-1; the D is unclear. The germline V gene encodes CDR1 DFQATT and CDR2 SNEGSKA (reference sequence). The CDR3 has 14 residues. Trimming pared 2 bases from V and 5 bases from J, leaving 15 bases between. CDR3 DNA: TGCAGTGCTAGAAAGGGCTCCCCACAGACTGAAGCTTTCTTT. Translated, it gives CSARKGSPQTEAFF.

This clonotype has ten or more counts. The genes are TRBV12-3 or TRBV12-4 and TRBJ1-6; 8 positions match TRBD1. Trimming at V came to 11 bases and at J to 11 bases, leaving 5 bases not matched to a gene. The CDR3 runs 11 residues. This CDR3 is CAGSGGAPLHF. The CDR3 DNA reads as TGTGCCGGTTCAGGGGGCGCACCCCTCCACTTT.

CDR3 in amino acids: CAISEPGQGSYEQYF. The DNA for the CDR3 is TGTGCCATCAGTGAGCCGGGACAGGGATCCTACGAGCAGTACTTC. The chain employs TRBV10-3 and TRBJ2-7; TRBD1 matches 9 bases. The germline gives CDR1 ENHRY, CDR2 SYGVKD. Losses at the gene ends were 2 bases for V and 1 base for J; bases not matched to a gene: 3. This CDR3 has 15 amino acids.

V is TRBV19 and J is TRBJ2-7; the D is unclear. CDR1 and CDR2 (germline): LNHDA, SQIVND (reference sequence). The V end lost 9 bases, the J end lost 3 bases, and 12 bases lay between the germline ends. The CDR3 length is 12 residues. CDR3 loop: CASTTSYYEQYF. The CDR3 DNA follows: TGTGCCAGCACGACTTCGTACTACGAGCAGTACTTC.

This clonotype was counted ten times or more. J is TRBJ2-5 and V is TRBV4-2; 9 bases fit TRBD2. This CDR3 spans 16 amino acids. CDR1 LGHNA and CDR2 YNFKEQ come from the germline V gene. Germline trimming cut 4 bases from V and 5 bases from J; bases unmatched to any gene: 11. The DNA of the CDR3 is TGTGCCAGCAGCCCTGGTTTGGTAGCGGGAGTGGAGACCCAGTACTTC. This translates into CASSPGLVAGVETQYF.

This clonotype was detected only a few times. CDR3 in DNA: TGTGCCAGCAGCCCGGGTTACGGCACCGGGGAGCTGTTTTTT. Translation: CASSPGYGTGELFF. J is TRBJ2-2 and V is TRBV7-2; D call uncertain. V lost 5 bases and J 4 bases, leaving 11 bases between the germline ends. The CDR3 is 14 amino acids. From germline, CDR1 is SGHTA and CDR2 FQGNSA.

The genes are TRBV29-1 and TRBJ1-2; 7 nucleotides agree with TRBD1. CDR1 and CDR2 from the germline V gene are SQVTM and ANQGSEA. Unmatched junction bases numbered 7, after V lost 7 bases and J lost 2 bases. The CDR3 is made up of 13 amino acids. The chain's CDR3 is CSERQGLNYGYTF. In DNA, the CDR3 is TGCAGCGAAAGACAGGGTCTGAACTATGGCTACACCTTC.

This clonotype was found many times. This rearrangement joins TRBV10-3 to TRBJ2-2, with TRBD2 matching 13 bases. The V gene's germline CDR1 is ENHRY and CDR2 SYGVKD. After removal of 11 bases from V and 0 bases from J, the junction contained 9 bases not matched to a gene. This CDR3 has 17 amino acids. The CDR3 sequence is CAVRTGLAGPNTGELFF. As DNA, the CDR3 is TGTGCCGTCCGAACGGGACTAGCGGGACCGAACACCGGGGAGCTGTTTTTT.

The J gene is TRBJ1-4, the V gene TRBV10-3, with D unclear. The germline V gene has CDR1 ENHRY and CDR2 SYGVKD. There are 12 residues in the CDR3. The V end was cut by 11 bases, the J end by 5 bases, with 12 bases between. As DNA, the CDR3 is TGTGCCGCCAGCCAGGAGAATGAAAAACTGTTTTTT. Its protein product is CAASQENEKLFF.

This clonotype has ten or more counts. Written as DNA, the CDR3 is TGTGCCAGCAGTGGGGCAGGGGACACCGGGGAGCTGTTTTTT. Encoded protein: CASSGAGDTGELFF. The chain couples TRBV2 to TRBJ2-2; weak D call: TRBD1 (6 bases). Germline CDR1 and CDR2: SNHLY and FYNNEI. V was cut by 4 bases and J by 3 bases, with 9 bases left in between. The CDR3 consists of 14 residues. Together with reference TRBV2 and TRBJ2-2, the CDR3 gives the full variable domain: EPEVTQTPSHQVTQMGQEVILRCVPISNHLYFYWYRQILGQKVEFLVSFYNNEISEKSEIFDDQFSVERPDGSNFTLKIRSTKLEDSAMYFCASSGAGDTGELFFGEGSRLTVL.

For this clonotype: One junction end disagrees with the germline gene, perhaps due to a read error. The rearrangement joins TRBV19 to TRBJ1-2, with 7 bases fitting TRBD1. CDR3 size: 13 residues. Germline V CDR1 and CDR2: LNHDA, SQIVND (reference sequence). In DNA form, the CDR3 reads TGTGCCGGTAGTATTAACAGGGGCTATGGCTACACCTTC. Translation: CAGSINRGYGYTF. The full variable domain, with the rest looked up from reference TRBV19 and TRBJ1-2, is DGGITQSPKYLFRKEGQNVTLSCEQNLNHDAMYWYRQDPGQGLRLIYYSQIVNDFQKGDIAEGYSVSREKKESFPLTVTSAQKNPTAFYLCAGSINRGYGYTFGSGTRLTVV.

This clonotype was detected many times. The chain carries TRBV7-2 and TRBJ1-1; TRBD1 matches 7 bases. Germline V gene lookup returns CDR1 SGHTA and CDR2 FQGNSA. V was clipped by 5 bases and J by 4 bases; unmatched bases: 7. The CDR3 length is 14 residues. This chain's CDR3 is CASSPRRGGTEAFF. CDR3 DNA: TGTGCCAGCAGCCCCCGCAGGGGGGGCACTGAAGCTTTCTTT. The full variable domain, its missing parts supplied by reference TRBV7-2 and TRBJ1-1, is GAGVSQSPSNKVTEKGKDVELRCDPISGHTALYWYRQSLGQGLEFLIYFQGNSAPDKSGLPSDRFSAERTGGSVSTLTIQRTQQEDSAVYLCASSPRRGGTEAFFGQGTRLTVV.

The rearrangement joins TRBV29-1 to TRBJ2-7; D not certain. Trimming removed 3 bases at V and 0 bases at J, with 12 bases between. Germline CDR1 SQVTM, CDR2 ANQGSEA. The CDR3 contains 14 residues. The chain's CDR3 is CSVEGGKSSYEQYF. The CDR3 DNA reads TGCAGCGTTGAGGGCGGCAAAAGCTCCTACGAGCAGTACTTC.

This sequence joins TRBV10-3 and TRBJ1-1, with 8 bases that match TRBD1. J was trimmed by 4 bases and V by 2 bases; bases with no gene match: 15. CDR1 and CDR2 from the germline V gene are ENHRY and SYGVKD. The CDR3 sequence is 18 residues long. The CDR3 here is CAISEKVDRAMRCTEAFF. In DNA form, the CDR3 reads TGTGCCATCAGTGAGAAAGTGGACAGGGCAATGCGGTGCACTGAAGCTTTCTTT.

The chain recombines TRBV9 with TRBJ1-5; no reliable D call. Germline CDR1 is SGDLS and CDR2 is YYNGEE. This CDR3 comprises 17 residues. The V end was cut by 0 bases, the J end by 0 bases, with 13 bases between. CDR3 DNA sequence: TGTGCCAGCAGCGTAGGTGAGGTCCCCAATAGCAATCAGCCCCAGCATTTT. It is translated as CASSVGEVPNSNQPQHF.

This clonotype occurred many times. V usage is TRBV10-3 and J usage is TRBJ2-5; D might be TRBD2 (5 bases). Germline CDR1 ENHRY, CDR2 SYGVKD. V lost 10 bases to trimming and J lost 3 bases, with 12 bases between them. CDR3 length: 12 residues. CDR3 nucleotides: TGTGCCACCAGGCGGGCAAAAGAGACCCAGTACTTC. This sequence encodes CATRRAKETQYF.

A note on this clonotype: This may come from a read error, since a much larger clone is one base off. The missing conserved phenylalanine or tryptophan at the end of this CDR3 makes a read error likely. The chain links TRBV6-6 to TRBJ1-2; 7 positions match TRBD1. CDR3 length: 14 residues. Trimming at V came to 6 bases and at J to 4 bases, leaving 8 bases not matched to a gene. Germline V lookup: CDR1 MNHNY, CDR2 SVGAGI (reference sequence). The CDR3 DNA reads as TGTGCCAGCAGCCAAGGGGGCATGATCTATGGCTACACCTCC. It encodes CASSQGGMIYGYTS.

V usage is TRBV4-3 and J usage is TRBJ1-5; unclear D gene. V dropped 3 bases and J dropped 0 bases, with 9 bases sitting between them. This CDR3 has 15 amino acids. Germline assignment: CDR1 LGHNA and CDR2 YSLEER. CDR3 protein: CASSQENYSNQPQHF. In DNA, the CDR3 is TGCGCCAGCAGCCAGGAGAATTATAGCAATCAGCCCCAGCATTTT.

The chain links TRBV4-2 to TRBJ1-2; D might be TRBD1 (5 bases). Looked up from germline, CDR1 is LGHNA and CDR2 is YNFKEQ. The CDR3 is 15 residues long. Trimming took 4 bases from V and 2 from J, leaving 14 bases between them. The CDR3 spells CASSPVSGQNYGYTF. CDR3 nucleotides: TGTGCCAGCAGCCCGGTTTCAGGGCAGAACTATGGCTACACCTTC.

The rearrangement joins TRBV4-3 to TRBJ1-2; unclear D gene. CDR1 is LGHNA, CDR2 YSLEER, per germline. The CDR3 is made up of 14 amino acids. Trimming left V 1 base short and J 3 bases short, with 9 bases between. The CDR3 DNA reads TGCGCCAGCAGCCAAGGTTCAGGAGACTATGGCTACACCTTC. Protein sequence: CASSQGSGDYGYTF.